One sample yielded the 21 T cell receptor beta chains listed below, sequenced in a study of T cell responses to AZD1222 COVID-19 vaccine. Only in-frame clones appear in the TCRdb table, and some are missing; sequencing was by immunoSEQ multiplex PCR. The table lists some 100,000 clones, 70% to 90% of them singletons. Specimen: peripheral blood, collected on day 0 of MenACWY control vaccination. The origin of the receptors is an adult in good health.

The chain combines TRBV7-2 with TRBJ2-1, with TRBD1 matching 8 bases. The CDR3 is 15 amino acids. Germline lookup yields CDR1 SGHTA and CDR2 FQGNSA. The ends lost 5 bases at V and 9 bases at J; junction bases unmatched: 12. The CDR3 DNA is TGTGCCAGCAGCACCCGACAGGGGCGGGTTATTGAGCAGTTCTTC. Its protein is CASSTRQGRVIEQFF.

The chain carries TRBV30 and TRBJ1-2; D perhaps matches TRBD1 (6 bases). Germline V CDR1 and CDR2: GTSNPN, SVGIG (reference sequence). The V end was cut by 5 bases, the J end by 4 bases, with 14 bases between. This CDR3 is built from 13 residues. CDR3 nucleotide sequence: TGTGCCTGGGCGGGACACAGAATCTATGGCTACACCTTC. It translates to CAWAGHRIYGYTF.

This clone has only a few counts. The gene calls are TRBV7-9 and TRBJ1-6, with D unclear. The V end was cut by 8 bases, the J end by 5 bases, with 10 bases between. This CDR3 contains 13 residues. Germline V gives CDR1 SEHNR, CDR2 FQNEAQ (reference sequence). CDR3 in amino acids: CASHEANNSPLHF. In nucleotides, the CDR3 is TGTGCCAGCCACGAGGCTAATAATTCACCCCTCCACTTT.

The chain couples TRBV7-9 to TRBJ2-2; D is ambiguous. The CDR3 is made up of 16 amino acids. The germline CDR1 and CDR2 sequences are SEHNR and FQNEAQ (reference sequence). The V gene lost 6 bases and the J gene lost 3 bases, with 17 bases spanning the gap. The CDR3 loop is CASRPGRSDDTGELFF. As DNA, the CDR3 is TGTGCCAGCAGGCCCGGGCGAAGCGACGACACCGGGGAGCTGTTTTTT.

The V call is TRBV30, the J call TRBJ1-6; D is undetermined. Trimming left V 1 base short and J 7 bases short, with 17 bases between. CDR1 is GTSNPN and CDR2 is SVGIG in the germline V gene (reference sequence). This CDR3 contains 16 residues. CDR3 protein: CAWSGHTTTLNSPLHF. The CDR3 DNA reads TGTGCCTGGAGTGGACACACGACGACCCTCAATTCACCCCTCCACTTT.

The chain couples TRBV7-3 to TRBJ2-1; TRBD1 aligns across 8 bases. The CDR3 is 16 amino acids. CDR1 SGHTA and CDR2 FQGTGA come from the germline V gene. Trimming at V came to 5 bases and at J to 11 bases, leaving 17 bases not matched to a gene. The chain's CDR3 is CASSPFDRGVMTQQFF. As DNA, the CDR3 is TGTGCCAGCAGCCCATTCGACAGGGGTGTTATGACCCAGCAGTTCTTC.

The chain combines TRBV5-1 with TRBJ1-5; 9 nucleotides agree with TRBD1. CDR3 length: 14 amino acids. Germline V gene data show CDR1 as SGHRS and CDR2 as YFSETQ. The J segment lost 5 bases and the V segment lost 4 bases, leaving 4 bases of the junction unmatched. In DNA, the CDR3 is TGCGCCAGCAGCCCGGACAGGGGATATCAGCCCCAGCATTTT. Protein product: CASSPDRGYQPQHF.

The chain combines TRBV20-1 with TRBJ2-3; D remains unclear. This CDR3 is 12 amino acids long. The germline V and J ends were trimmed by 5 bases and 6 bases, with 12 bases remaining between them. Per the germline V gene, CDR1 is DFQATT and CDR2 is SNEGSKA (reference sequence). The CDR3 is CSAGASGDTQYF. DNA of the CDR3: TGCAGTGCTGGTGCGAGTGGGGATACGCAGTATTTT.

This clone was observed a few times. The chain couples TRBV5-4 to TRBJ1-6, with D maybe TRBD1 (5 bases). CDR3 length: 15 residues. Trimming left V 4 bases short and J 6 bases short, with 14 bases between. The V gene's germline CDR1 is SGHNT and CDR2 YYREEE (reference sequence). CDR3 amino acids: CASSVAFQGNSPLHF. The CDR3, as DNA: TGTGCCAGCAGCGTGGCGTTCCAGGGTAATTCACCCCTCCACTTT.

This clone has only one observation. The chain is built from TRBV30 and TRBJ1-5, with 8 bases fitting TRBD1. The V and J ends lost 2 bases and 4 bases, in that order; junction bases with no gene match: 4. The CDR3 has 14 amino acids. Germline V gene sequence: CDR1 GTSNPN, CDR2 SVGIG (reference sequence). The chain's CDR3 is CAWSSGQVNQPQHF. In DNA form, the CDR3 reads TGTGCCTGGAGTTCGGGACAGGTTAATCAGCCCCAGCATTTT.

The CDR3: CARSLVPDEQYF. The CDR3 DNA reads as TGTGCCAGAAGCTTGGTACCTGACGAGCAGTACTTC. This rearrangement joins TRBV5-3 to TRBJ2-7, with D hard to call. TRBV5-3 belongs to the ORF category, with a function that is uncertain. V lost 0 bases and J 5 bases, leaving 6 bases between the germline ends. The CDR3 spans 12 residues.

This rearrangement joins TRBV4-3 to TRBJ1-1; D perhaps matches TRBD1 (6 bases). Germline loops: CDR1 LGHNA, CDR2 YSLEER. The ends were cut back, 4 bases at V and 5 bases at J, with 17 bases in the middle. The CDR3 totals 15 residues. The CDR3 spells CASSLGQKEGTEAFF. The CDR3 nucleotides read TGCGCCAGCAGCCTAGGACAGAAGGAAGGTACTGAAGCTTTCTTT.

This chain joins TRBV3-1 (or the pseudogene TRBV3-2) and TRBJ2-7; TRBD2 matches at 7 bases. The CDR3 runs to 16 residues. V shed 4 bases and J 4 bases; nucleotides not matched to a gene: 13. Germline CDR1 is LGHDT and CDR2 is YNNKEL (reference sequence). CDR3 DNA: TGTGCCAGCAGCCCTCTCGCTAGCGGAAACTCATACGAGCAGTACTTC. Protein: CASSPLASGNSYEQYF.

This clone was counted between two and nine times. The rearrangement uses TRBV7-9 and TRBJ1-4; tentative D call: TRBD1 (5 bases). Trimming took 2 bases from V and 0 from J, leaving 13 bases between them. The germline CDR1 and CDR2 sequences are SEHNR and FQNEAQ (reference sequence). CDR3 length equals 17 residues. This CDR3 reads CASSLNVAGATNEKLFF. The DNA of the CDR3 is TGTGCCAGCAGCTTAAATGTAGCGGGGGCAACTAATGAAAAACTGTTTTTT.

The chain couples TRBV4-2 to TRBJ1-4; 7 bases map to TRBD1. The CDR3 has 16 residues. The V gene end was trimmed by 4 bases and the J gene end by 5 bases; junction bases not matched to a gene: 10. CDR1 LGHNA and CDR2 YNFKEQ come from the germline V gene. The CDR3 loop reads CASSRTLGQRNEKLFF. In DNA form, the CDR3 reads TGTGCCAGCAGCCGAACCCTGGGACAGAGAAATGAAAAACTGTTTTTT.

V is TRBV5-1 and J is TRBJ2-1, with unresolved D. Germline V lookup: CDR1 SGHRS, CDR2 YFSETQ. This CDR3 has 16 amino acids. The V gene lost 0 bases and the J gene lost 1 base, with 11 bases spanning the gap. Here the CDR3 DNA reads TGCGCCAGCAGCTTGGCTTTCAAGGTTTCCTACAATGAGCAGTTCTTC. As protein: CASSLAFKVSYNEQFF.

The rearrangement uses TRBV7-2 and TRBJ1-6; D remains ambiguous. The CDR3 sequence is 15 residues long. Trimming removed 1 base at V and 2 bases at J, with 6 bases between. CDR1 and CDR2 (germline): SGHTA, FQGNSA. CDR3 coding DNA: TGTGCCAGCAGCTTAGGTGCCACCTATAATTCACCCCTCCACTTT. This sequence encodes CASSLGATYNSPLHF.

The CDR3 coding sequence is TGTGCCAGCAGCCCGCAACTAGCGGGGGGGCCTGCCCACGAGCAGTACTTC. Translating gives CASSPQLAGGPAHEQYF. The chain combines TRBV3-1 (or the pseudogene TRBV3-2) with TRBJ2-7, with 13 bases lining up with TRBD2. CDR1 and CDR2 (germline): LGHDT, YNNKEL (reference sequence). Trimming removed 4 bases from V and 5 bases from J; junction bases left unmatched: 11. The CDR3 loop spans 17 amino acids.

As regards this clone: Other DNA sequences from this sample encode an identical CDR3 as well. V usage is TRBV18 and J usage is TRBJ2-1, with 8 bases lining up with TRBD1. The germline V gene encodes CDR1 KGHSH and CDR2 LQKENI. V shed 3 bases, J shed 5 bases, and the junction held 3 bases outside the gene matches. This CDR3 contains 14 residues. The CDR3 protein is CASSPTDRDNEQFF. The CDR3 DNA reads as TGTGCCAGCTCACCGACGGACAGGGACAATGAGCAGTTCTTC.

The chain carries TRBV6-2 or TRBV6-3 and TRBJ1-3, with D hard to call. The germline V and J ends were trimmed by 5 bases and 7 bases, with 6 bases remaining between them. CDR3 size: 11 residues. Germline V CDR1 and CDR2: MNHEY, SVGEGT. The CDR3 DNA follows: TGTGCCAGCAGTCATGGGAACACCATATATTTT. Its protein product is CASSHGNTIYF.

CDR3 in DNA: TGTGCCAGCTTGGCCAGCGAAGGTAAACAGGGGGCGGCCTACGAGCAGTACTTC. This gives the protein CASLASEGKQGAAYEQYF. The chain joins TRBV18 to TRBJ2-7, with 9 nucleotides matching TRBD1. CDR1 KGHSH and CDR2 LQKENI come from the germline V gene. The CDR3 sequence is 18 residues long. The V and J ends lost 7 bases and 2 bases, in that order; junction bases with no gene match: 18.